The T cell receptor beta chain under discussion was sequenced for a study of Ad26.COV2.S vaccination and SARS-CoV-2 variants. CDR1 and CDR2 from the germline V gene are LNHDA and SQIVND (reference sequence). Trimming stripped 8 bases from V and 8 bases from J, with 16 bases between. The length of the CDR3 is 14 residues. Described treatment: 15 to 20 received Ad26.COV2.S at low or high dose, single or two shots; 5 received placebo; per-sample allocation not given. Day 63 after the first vaccine or placebo injection was the time point for sampling. Aged 18-55 years, donor was enrolled in Boston in about 2020. What was given as vaccine was an Ad26 vector encoding Wuhan-strain SARS-CoV-2 spike. Repertoires were generated with immunoSEQ multiplex PCR, while TCRdb's copy carries only in-frame clones and drops some. The table shows about 680,000 clones, with roughly 90% occurring only once. Study-level results: The TCR breadth and depth analyses may have produced an underestimate of total T cell responses. It was vaccine recipients, not placebo recipients, who had the higher spike-specific TCR breadth.

On this clone: The antigen is not known.

The source of this sequence is a person aged 18-65 years who received the Ad26.COV2.S COVID-19 vaccine or a placebo. The chain employs TRBV19 and TRBJ1-6; no definite D call. This specimen was peripheral blood, taken in a trial of Ad26.COV2.S vaccine versus placebo. The CDR3 DNA is TGTGCCAGTTCAGTATTGGGAGCGGATTCACCCCTCCACTTT. It codes for CASSVLGADSPLHF.